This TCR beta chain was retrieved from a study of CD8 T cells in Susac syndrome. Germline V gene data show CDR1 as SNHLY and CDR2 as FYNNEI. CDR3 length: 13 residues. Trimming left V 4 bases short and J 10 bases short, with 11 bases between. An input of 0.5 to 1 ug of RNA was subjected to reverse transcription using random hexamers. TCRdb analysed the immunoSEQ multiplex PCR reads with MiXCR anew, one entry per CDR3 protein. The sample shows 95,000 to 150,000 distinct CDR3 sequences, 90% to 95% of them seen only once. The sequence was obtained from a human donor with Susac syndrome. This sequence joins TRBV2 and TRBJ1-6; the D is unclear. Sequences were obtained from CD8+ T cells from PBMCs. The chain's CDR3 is CASSASGDSPLHF. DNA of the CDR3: TGTGCCAGCAGTGCATCCGGAGACTCACCCCTCCACTTT.